Following are 26 T cell receptor beta chains from one sample sequenced in a study of cytomegalovirus exposure and HLA in healthy donors. The PCR had 60 Vbeta and 13 Jbeta primers. Sequencing was performed with immunoSEQ multiplex PCR; in TCRdb, only in-frame clones are kept and a portion is missing. This sample's table reports 100,000 to 150,000 clones. The sequencing input was PBMCs. These receptors were collected from a young man in good health and CMV-seronegative.

The rearrangement links TRBV5-6 to TRBJ2-7; D remains unclear. In germline, CDR1 is SGHDT, CDR2 YYEEEE. V was pared by 0 bases and J by 0 bases, with 10 bases between. This CDR3 contains 15 residues. The CDR3 loop reads CASSLAGRSSYEQYF. The CDR3, as DNA: TGTGCCAGCAGCTTGGCCGGTCGAAGCTCCTACGAGCAGTACTTC.

The J gene is TRBJ1-2, the V gene TRBV5-1, with a tentative D call TRBD1 (6 bases). This CDR3 comprises 13 residues. V dropped 6 bases and J dropped 8 bases, with 17 bases sitting between them. CDR1 is SGHRS, CDR2 YFSETQ, per germline. CDR3 protein: CASTPGGAYGYTF. CDR3 DNA sequence: TGCGCCAGCACGCCGGGGGGGGCATACGGCTACACCTTC.

The J gene is TRBJ2-7, the V gene TRBV4-3, with 8 bases identical to TRBD1. The CDR3 consists of 14 residues. Germline V gene lookup returns CDR1 LGHNA and CDR2 YSLEER. After removal of 4 bases from V and 5 bases from J, the junction contained 7 bases not matched to a gene. CDR3 coding DNA: TGCGCCAGCAGCCCCGGGACAGGTTCCCACGAGCAGTACTTC. Its protein is CASSPGTGSHEQYF.

This chain links TRBV7-2 with TRBJ2-1, with 7 bases aligning to TRBD2. The V segment lost 5 bases and the J segment 9 bases; nucleotides outside the gene matches: 13. Germline CDR1 and CDR2: SGHTA and FQGNSA. The CDR3 extends over 15 amino acids. CDR3 nucleotide sequence: TGTGCCAGCAGCCCTGGACTAGTTCGGGCGAGTGAGCAGTTCTTC. This codes for CASSPGLVRASEQFF.

V is TRBV9 and J is TRBJ1-2; 8 bases match TRBD1. The CDR3 runs 18 residues. V trimming: 0 bases; J trimming: 1 base; junction bases outside the gene matches: 11. Germline lookup yields CDR1 SGDLS and CDR2 YYNGEE. Here the CDR3 reads CASSVATGTGEFNYGYTF. DNA for the CDR3: TGTGCCAGCAGCGTAGCTACGGGGACAGGAGAATTTAACTATGGCTACACCTTC.

The genes are TRBV7-2 and TRBJ1-5; D is unresolved. Germline assignment: CDR1 SGHTA and CDR2 FQGNSA. This CDR3 is built from 14 residues. The ends were cut back, 5 bases at V and 0 bases at J, with 8 bases in the middle. This chain's CDR3 is CASSHQVSNQPQHF. CDR3 DNA: TGTGCCAGCAGCCACCAGGTTAGCAATCAGCCCCAGCATTTT.

This chain links TRBV7-9 with TRBJ2-7; no reliable D call. CDR3 length: 14 residues. Germline loops: CDR1 SEHNR, CDR2 FQNEAQ (reference sequence). Trimming removed 1 base at V and 4 bases at J, with 11 bases between. Written as DNA, the CDR3 is TGTGCCAGCAGCTTAGACCGCTCGCAGTACGAGCAGTACTTC. Translation gives CASSLDRSQYEQYF.

The rearrangement uses TRBV18 and TRBJ1-2; the match to TRBD1 covers 11 bases. The CDR3 has 14 amino acids. In germline, CDR1 is KGHSH, CDR2 LQKENI. V shed 5 bases and J 3 bases; nucleotides not matched to a gene: 2. CDR3 coding DNA: TGTGCCAGCTCAGGGGGACAGGGGGACTATGGCTACACCTTC. This codes for CASSGGQGDYGYTF. Full variable domain (remainder filled in from reference TRBV18 and TRBJ1-2): NAGVMQNPRHLVRRRGQEARLRCSPMKGHSHVYWYRQLPEEGLKFMVYLQKENIIDESGMPKERFSAEFPKEGPSILRIQQVVRGDSAAYFCASSGGQGDYGYTFGSGTRLTVV.

The V gene is TRBV5-6, the J gene TRBJ1-6, with D unresolved. The V end was cut by 2 bases, the J end by 7 bases, with 13 bases between. The CDR3 length is 15 residues. Germline V gene lookup returns CDR1 SGHDT and CDR2 YYEEEE. CDR3 nucleotides: TGTGCCAGCAGCTTAGGCTCGGCGGGGAATTCACCCCTCCACTTT. It codes for CASSLGSAGNSPLHF.

This chain uses TRBV2 with TRBJ1-5; 7 bases line up with TRBD1. The germline CDR1 and CDR2 sequences are SNHLY and FYNNEI. Trimming at V came to 9 bases and at J to 2 bases, leaving 13 bases not matched to a gene. This CDR3 comprises 16 residues. Here the CDR3 reads CASRDRVLSGNQPQHF. The CDR3 nucleotides read TGTGCCAGTAGAGACAGGGTGCTTTCGGGCAATCAGCCCCAGCATTTT.

The chain couples TRBV27 to TRBJ2-3, with 13 bases aligning to TRBD2. Unmatched junction bases numbered 10, after V lost 5 bases and J lost 2 bases. The CDR3 covers 18 residues. Per germline, CDR1 MNHEY and CDR2 SMNVEV (reference sequence). This chain's CDR3 is CASSVTSGGPPITDTQYF. The CDR3 DNA sequence: TGTGCCAGCAGTGTGACTAGCGGGGGGCCGCCAATCACAGATACGCAGTATTTT.

V gene TRBV28 combines with J gene TRBJ1-2; 9 bases map to TRBD1. The germline gives CDR1 MDHEN, CDR2 SYDVKM. This CDR3 contains 16 residues. The trim removed 7 bases at V and 5 bases at J, leaving 14 bases unmatched. The CDR3 is CASITSGTGTEYGYTF. The CDR3 DNA reads as TGTGCCAGCATTACCTCCGGGACAGGGACAGAATATGGCTACACCTTC.

The J gene is TRBJ2-5, the V gene TRBV2; 7 nucleotides align to TRBD2. CDR1 and CDR2 from the germline V gene are SNHLY and FYNNEI. The CDR3 runs to 12 residues. J lost 4 bases, V lost 10 bases, and 6 bases had no gene match. As DNA, the CDR3 is TGTGCCACCCAGGGAGGGAGAGAGACCCAGTACTTC. As protein: CATQGGRETQYF.

The CDR3 sequence is CASSKGQGGNQPQHF. DNA for the CDR3: TGTGCCAGCAGTAAAGGACAGGGTGGCAATCAGCCCCAGCATTTT. The chain couples TRBV28 to TRBJ1-5; 8 bases agree with TRBD1. The ends lost 5 bases at V and 2 bases at J; junction bases unmatched: 5. The length of the CDR3 is 15 residues. Germline V gene sequence: CDR1 MDHEN, CDR2 SYDVKM.

In DNA, the CDR3 is TGTGCCAGCAGCGAAAACAGGGTGCGGAACACCGGGGAGCTGTTTTTT. Translated, it gives CASSENRVRNTGELFF. This rearrangement joins TRBV7-2 to TRBJ2-2; tentatively, D is TRBD1 (6 bases). Germline values: CDR1 SGHTA, CDR2 FQGNSA. The CDR3 totals 16 residues. V dropped 5 bases and J dropped 1 base, with 14 bases sitting between them.

This chain joins TRBV28 and TRBJ2-7; 7 bases align to TRBD2. The germline CDR1 and CDR2 sequences are MDHEN and SYDVKM. J lost 6 bases, V lost 6 bases, and 17 bases had no gene match. This CDR3 contains 16 residues. The CDR3 region is CASRPPLLAVTSEQYF. The CDR3 DNA reads as TGTGCCAGCAGACCACCGCTCCTAGCGGTAACCTCCGAGCAGTACTTC.

The J gene is TRBJ1-6, the V gene TRBV6-5; weak D call: TRBD1 (6 bases). Trimming stripped 1 base from V and 7 bases from J, with 8 bases between. The CDR3 contains 14 residues. Germline V gene lookup returns CDR1 MNHEY and CDR2 SVGAGI. CDR3 in amino acids: CASSYWQGNSPLHF. CDR3 DNA sequence: TGTGCCAGCAGTTACTGGCAGGGGAATTCACCCCTCCACTTT.

This chain connects TRBV19 to TRBJ2-1; 7 nucleotides agree with TRBD2. The CDR3 is 14 residues long. V lost 2 bases, J lost 8 bases, and 6 bases stayed unmatched. CDR1 and CDR2 from the germline V gene are LNHDA and SQIVND (reference sequence). The CDR3 here is CASSIFGGRYEQFF. In DNA, the CDR3 is TGTGCCAGTAGTATATTCGGCGGGAGATATGAGCAGTTCTTC.

The chain is built from TRBV19 and TRBJ1-4; D is unclear. The CDR3 sequence is 12 residues long. Germline CDR1 LNHDA, CDR2 SQIVND (reference sequence). With 5 bases removed from V and 7 bases from J, the gap between germline ends came to 8 bases. The CDR3 DNA reads TGTGCCAGTAGTTCCCAGCGTGAAAAACTGTTTTTT. Protein: CASSSQREKLFF.

This sequence joins TRBV27 and TRBJ2-3; TRBD1 might be the D (6 bases). V lost 5 bases and J 0 bases, leaving 15 bases between the germline ends. The CDR3 extends over 16 amino acids. Germline CDR1 and CDR2: MNHEY and SMNVEV (reference sequence). This CDR3 reads CASSHPRDKSTDTQYF. CDR3 nucleotides: TGTGCCAGCAGTCATCCCCGGGACAAGAGCACAGATACGCAGTATTTT.

The genes are TRBV18 and TRBJ2-7, with 9 bases that match TRBD1. The V gene's germline CDR1 is KGHSH and CDR2 LQKENI. V was clipped by 3 bases and J by 2 bases; unmatched bases: 8. The CDR3 is 16 residues long. The CDR3 sequence: CASSPEDRGHAYEQYF. The CDR3 nucleotides are TGTGCCAGCTCACCTGAGGACAGGGGACACGCCTACGAGCAGTACTTC.

The V gene is TRBV15, the J gene TRBJ2-4, with 14 bases aligning to TRBD2. The V gene end was trimmed by 8 bases and the J gene end by 4 bases; junction bases not matched to a gene: 10. CDR3 length: 17 residues. Germline V lookup: CDR1 LNHNV, CDR2 YYDKDF (reference sequence). Here the CDR3 reads CATGRLAGGDSKNIQYF. DNA of the CDR3: TGTGCCACCGGGAGACTAGCGGGAGGGGATAGTAAAAACATTCAGTACTTC.

The rearrangement joins TRBV5-8 to TRBJ1-1, with no clear D. CDR1 and CDR2 (germline): SGHTS, YDEGEE. CDR3 length equals 15 residues. V lost 5 bases to trimming and J lost 1 base, with 15 bases between them. This chain's CDR3 is CASRADWSGNTEAFF. The CDR3 region has the DNA TGTGCCAGCAGAGCCGACTGGTCGGGGAACACTGAAGCTTTCTTT.

The chain uses TRBV30 and TRBJ2-7; 7 bases are a match to TRBD1. Germline-derived CDR1 and CDR2 are GTSNPN and SVGIG (reference sequence). V trimming: 0 bases; J trimming: 4 bases; junction bases outside the gene matches: 3. CDR3 length equals 13 residues. CDR3 coding DNA: TGTGCCTGGAGTGTAGGACAGGATTACGAGCAGTACTTC. Translation gives CAWSVGQDYEQYF.

The DNA for the CDR3 is TGTGCCAGCTCACCAAATAGGGAGTCACCCCTCCACTTT. It yields the protein CASSPNRESPLHF. The gene calls are TRBV18 and TRBJ1-6; no clear D. The V and J ends lost 2 bases and 10 bases respectively, with 9 bases between them. From germline, CDR1 is KGHSH and CDR2 LQKENI. This CDR3 is built from 13 residues.

V and J are TRBV4-3 and TRBJ2-1; 8 bases align to TRBD2. V trimming: 0 bases; J trimming: 1 base; junction bases outside the gene matches: 11. This CDR3 spans 19 amino acids. The germline CDR1 and CDR2 sequences are LGHNA and YSLEER. The CDR3 loop is CASSQDRILGGGSYNEQFF. CDR3 DNA: TGCGCCAGCAGCCAAGATCGAATTCTCGGGGGGGGATCCTACAATGAGCAGTTCTTC.